This T cell receptor beta chain was captured by sequencing in a study of T cell responses to AZD1222 COVID-19 vaccine. Using immunoSEQ multiplex PCR, the repertoire was profiled, and TCRdb retains in-frame clones only, with some absent. The table lists approximately 200,000 clones, roughly 92% of them singletons. Second doses were pooled across both intervals (about 4 or about 12 weeks). This clonotype originated in an adult who received the AZD1222 COVID-19 vaccine. The starting material was peripheral blood, obtained 28 days after the second AZD1222 dose.

The CDR3 DNA reads TGTGCCAGCAGCTTAGACAGGGATGGCTACACCTTC. As protein: CASSLDRDGYTF. This chain uses TRBV11-3 with TRBJ1-2, with D possibly matching TRBD1 (5 bases). The germline V and J ends were trimmed by 0 bases and 6 bases, with 5 bases remaining between them. In germline, CDR1 is SGHNT, CDR2 YENEEA. The CDR3 covers 12 residues.